This TCR beta chain was recorded in a study of identical twins. This clonotype showed up just a few times. Antigen specificity is unknown. Findings of the study overall: In monozygotic twins, models underestimated the sharing of out-of-frame TCR alpha. Shared out-of-frame alpha sequences (those common to twins) showed excess low generation probability.

Germline V gene lookup returns CDR1 LNHDA and CDR2 SQIVND (reference sequence). The germline V and J ends were trimmed by 4 bases and 4 bases, with 8 bases remaining between them. The CDR3 totals 13 residues. Each CDR3 protein is one row after TCRdb ran MiXCR on the 5' RACE reads. The sample lists 210,000 or so distinct CDR3 sequences; more than 15% were seen once. The sample was also reused in another study, on T cells expressing NK-cell markers.

The sequenced sample consisted of CD8+ T cells sorted from blood. The chain has TRBV19 and TRBJ2-1; D is perhaps TRBD1 or TRBD2 (5 bases each). The source is a woman under 30 in good health. In nucleotides, the CDR3 is TGTGCCAGTAGTAGGGACCCTTACAATGAGCAGTTCTTC. Amino acids: CASSRDPYNEQFF.